This T cell receptor beta chain is drawn from a study of technical replicates of blood from a handful of donors. This CDR3 has 17 residues. Trimming took off 3 bases at V and 5 bases at J, with 20 bases between the two ends. The germline gives CDR1 KGHSH, CDR2 LQKENI. Profiling relied on immunoSEQ multiplex PCR, and the TCRdb table lists in-frame clones only, not all of them. The data show about 68,000 clones, about 97% seen once. The sequencing input was T cells isolated from PBMCs. This clonotype originated in a human donor in good health. This chain uses TRBV18 with TRBJ1-5; tentative D call: TRBD1 (6 bases). The CDR3 here is CASSPTVVTGPDQPQHF. CDR3 coding DNA: TGTGCCAGCTCACCTACCGTCGTGACAGGACCGGATCAGCCCCAGCATTTT.